This entry features one T cell receptor beta chain sequence. Its antigen is currently not known. No clone much larger than this one lies a single base away; base qualities are absent. TCR CDR3 regions were amplified from genomic DNA by multiplex PCR using the deep immunoSEQ assay. Extracted genomic DNA from each cell subset was distributed evenly across all wells of several immunoSEQ 96-well plates, and each plate was treated as a replicate. For sorted subsets, each replicate PCR was loaded with 200 to 250 ng genomic DNA, equivalent to about 30,000 T cell genomes. Purified libraries were measured with a Qubit 3.0 fluorometer, size-checked on a Bioanalyzer 2100, and measured again with the KAPA Library Quantification kit. A separate single-read 150-cycle Illumina NextSeq 550 flow cell was used to sequence each immunoSEQ 96-well plate. In the original analysis: Because only junctional sequences without quality scores were contained in the immunoSEQ output, filtering matching that applied to full-length reads could not be performed. To assign V/J genes and CDR3, sequences were annotated using PyIR, a Python wrapper for IgBLAST v1.9, with IMGT germline references. Reads with weak V/J assignments (E-value above 1e-6), missing CDR3, stop codons, out-of-frame junctions, or ambiguous translated residues were removed. V3J clonotypes were defined by identical inferred V gene, J gene, and CDR3 amino acid sequence. To compute the percentage overlap between repertoires, the number of shared unique clonotypes was divided by the size of the smaller repertoire. Richness of each repertoire was evaluated using RTK rarefaction, the Chao1 estimator, and Recon v2.1 estimates of unobserved clonotypes. Generation probabilities were computed with OLGA for all TCRbeta clonotypes obtained by the gDNA method from four donors. The table comes from immuneACCESS by way of TCRdb, which keeps in-frame sequences with V and J called. Part of the clones is missing from these tables; in studies checked, under half for an unresolved V gene and the rest for unknown reasons. That table supplies the V and J calls and clone size; D and trimming were determined from the DNA. The sample records approximately 2.4 million clones, around 95% of which are singletons. The ten biggest clones cover 0.1% to 0.15% of the sample.

This entry belongs to a study of shared clonotypes between healthy human individuals (dated by TCRdb to 2019 to 2021). Background on the whole study: The cohort comprised a couple of women and a few men aged 18 to 49 years. To estimate repertoire size and how much clonotypes are shared between individuals, the study performed deep sequencing of blood TCR repertoires from five healthy adults. Libraries were prepared and TCR repertoires were sequenced by different laboratories using diverse techniques, in order to increase sequencing depth and limit assay-specific biases. For each donor, CD4 naive and CD4 memory were each run on three plates, CD8 naive on two plates, and CD8 memory on one plate. Each donor's leukapheresis produced roughly between about 0.9 and 9.5 billion PBMCs. The research as a whole found: Based on pairwise subsampling, the degree of clonotype sharing among donors was expected to be affected by sequencing depth. Sharing across a few donors was observed for approximately 5% of naive CD4, less than 4% of naive CD8, over 2% of memory CD4, and about 0.38% of memory CD8 clonotypes. The genetic and exposure-history diversity represented was limited by the small number of donors. Even with the large sequencing depth, rarefaction of the sorted-subset datasets indicated that sequencing was incomplete. Sampling was restricted to blood, and TCR repertoires in tissues likely differ from the TCR repertoires found in blood. Higher generation probabilities were observed for clonotypes shared by all four sorted-subset donors than for non-shared clonotypes. Estimated clonotype richness was generally larger for naive than for memory subsets.

Healthy HIV-negative adults with no recently reported acute infections or vaccinations were included as donors. Only Caucasian adults living in Nashville, Tennessee, USA were represented among the donors. CD4+ T cells were enriched by magnetic negative selection, after which naive cells were positively selected on CD45RA and the negative fraction was taken as the memory subset. After blood collection by leukapheresis, PBMCs were isolated using Ficoll-Histopaque density gradient centrifugation and then cryopreserved in the vapor phase of liquid nitrogen. Analytical flow cytometry was used to check the purity and quantity of each magnetically sorted T cell population. Each sorted fraction had its genomic DNA isolated and then quantified by UV absorbance on a Nanodrop 2000c. Germline trimming amounts to 4 bases on V and 11 bases on J, with 9 as the count of junction bases outside the gene matches. Including the terminal cysteine and phenylalanine, the CDR3 comprises 14 residues. Left in the record is the CDR3 DNA by itself, 42 bases read in frame from the first base. Reading the germline V gene (reference sequence) gives CDR1 SGHNT and CDR2 YYREEE.

In this chain, TRBV5-4 is recombined with TRBJ1-6; 7 central bases correspond to TRBD1. This TCR came from a man between 18 and 29 years old in good health. The sample comprised naive CD4+ T cells sorted from blood. The sample's cell subset or site, from its label and the paper: CD45RA+ positively selected. The bases read TGTGCCAGCAGCCCGGACAGGCACAGTGCACCCCTCCACTTT. The resulting protein is CASSPDRHSAPLHF.